This TCR beta chain was documented in a study of regulatory T cells in long-lasting Graves disease. Study-wide findings and caveats: Whereas new patients shared 800 to 1,000 public clonotypes, persistent patients shared more, at a few thousand.

For this clonotype: Its antigen remains unidentified.

Arm-PCR with iRepertoire HTBI primers amplified the CDR3 regions for these TCR beta libraries. TCRdb passed the multiplex PCR reads through MiXCR, listing each CDR3 protein once. This sample yields more than 300,000 distinct CDR3 sequences, of which roughly a sixth are seen a single time; 20% to 25% belongs to the top ten. As to time point: newly diagnosed GD, antithyroid drugs for less than 3 months. Generation of the TCR library employed RNA extracted from PBMCs. This clonotype originated in a female donor with Graves disease. This material consisted of peripheral blood mononuclear cells (PBMCs), taken at new diagnosis, from a patient treated with antithyroid drugs.

CDR3 loop: CASSRDPLLISRVPTGELFF. The CDR3 DNA is TGTGCCAGCAGTCGTGACCCCTTACTAATAAGCCGGGTCCCCACCGGGGAGCTGTTTTTT. The J gene is TRBJ2-2, the V gene TRBV6-1; D unresolved. This CDR3 is 20 amino acids long. Trimming left V 5 bases short and J 4 bases short, with 29 bases between. Germline V gene sequence: CDR1 MNHNS, CDR2 SASEGT.